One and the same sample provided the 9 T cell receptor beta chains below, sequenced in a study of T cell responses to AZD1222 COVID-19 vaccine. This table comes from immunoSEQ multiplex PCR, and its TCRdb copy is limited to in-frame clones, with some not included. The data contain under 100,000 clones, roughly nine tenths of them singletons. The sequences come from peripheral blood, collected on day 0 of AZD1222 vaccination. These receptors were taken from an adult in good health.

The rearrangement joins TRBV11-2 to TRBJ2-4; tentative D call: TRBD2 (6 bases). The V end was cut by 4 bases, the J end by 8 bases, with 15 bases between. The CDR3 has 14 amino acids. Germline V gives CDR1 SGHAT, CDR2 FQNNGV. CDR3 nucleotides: TGTGCCAGCAGCTCCCTCACTAGCTGGGACATTCAGTACTTC. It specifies CASSSLTSWDIQYF.

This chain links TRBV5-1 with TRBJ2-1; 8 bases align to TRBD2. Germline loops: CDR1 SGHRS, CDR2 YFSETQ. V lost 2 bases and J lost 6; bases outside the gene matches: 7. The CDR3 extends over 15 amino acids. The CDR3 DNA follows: TGCGCCAGCAGCTTCAGCGGGGGCGGTTCCAATGAGCAGTTCTTC. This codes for CASSFSGGGSNEQFF.

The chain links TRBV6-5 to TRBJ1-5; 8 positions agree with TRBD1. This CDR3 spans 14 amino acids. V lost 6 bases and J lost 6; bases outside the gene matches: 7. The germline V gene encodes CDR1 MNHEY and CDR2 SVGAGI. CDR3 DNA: TGTGCCAGCAGGAGCGACAGGGGCGGTCAGCCCCAGCATTTT. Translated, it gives CASRSDRGGQPQHF.

CDR3 bases: TGTGCCAGCAGTTACTCGGGCCTCGACAGGGGAGGTGGCTACACCTTC. It codes for CASSYSGLDRGGGYTF. The V and J genes are TRBV6-6 and TRBJ1-2; 8 nucleotides line up with TRBD1. Trimming at V came to 0 bases and at J to 7 bases, leaving 10 bases not matched to a gene. CDR1 MNHNY and CDR2 SVGAGI come from the germline V gene (reference sequence). CDR3 length: 16 residues.

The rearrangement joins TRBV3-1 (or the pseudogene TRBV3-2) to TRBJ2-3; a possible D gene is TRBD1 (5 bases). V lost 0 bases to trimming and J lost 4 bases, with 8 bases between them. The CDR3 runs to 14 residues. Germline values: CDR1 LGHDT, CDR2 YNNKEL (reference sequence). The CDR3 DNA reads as TGTGCCAGCAGCCAAGACCCAGGGTCAGATACGCAGTATTTT. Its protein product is CASSQDPGSDTQYF.

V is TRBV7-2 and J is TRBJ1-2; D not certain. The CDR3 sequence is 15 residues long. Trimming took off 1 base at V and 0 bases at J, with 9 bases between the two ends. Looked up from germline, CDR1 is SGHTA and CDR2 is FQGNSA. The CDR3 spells CASSLDTASNYGYTF. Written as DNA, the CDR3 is TGTGCCAGCAGCTTAGATACGGCCTCTAACTATGGCTACACCTTC.

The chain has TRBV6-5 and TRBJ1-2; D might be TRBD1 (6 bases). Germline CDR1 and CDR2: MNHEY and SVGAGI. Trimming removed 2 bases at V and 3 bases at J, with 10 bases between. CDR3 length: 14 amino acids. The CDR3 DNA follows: TGTGCCAGCAGTTACACAGGGTTGGACTATGGCTACACCTTC. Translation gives CASSYTGLDYGYTF.

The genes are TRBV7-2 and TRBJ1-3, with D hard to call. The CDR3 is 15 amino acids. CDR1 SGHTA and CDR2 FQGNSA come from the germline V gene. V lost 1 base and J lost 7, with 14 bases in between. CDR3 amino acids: CASSLGAQLGNTIYF. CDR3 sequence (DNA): TGTGCCAGCAGCTTAGGGGCTCAACTGGGGAACACCATATATTTT.

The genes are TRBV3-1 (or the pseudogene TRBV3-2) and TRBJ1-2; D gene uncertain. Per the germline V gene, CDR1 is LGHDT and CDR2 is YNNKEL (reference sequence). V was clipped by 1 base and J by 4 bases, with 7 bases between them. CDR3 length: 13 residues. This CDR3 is CASSQGAPYGYTF. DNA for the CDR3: TGTGCCAGCAGCCAAGGGGCCCCCTATGGCTACACCTTC.